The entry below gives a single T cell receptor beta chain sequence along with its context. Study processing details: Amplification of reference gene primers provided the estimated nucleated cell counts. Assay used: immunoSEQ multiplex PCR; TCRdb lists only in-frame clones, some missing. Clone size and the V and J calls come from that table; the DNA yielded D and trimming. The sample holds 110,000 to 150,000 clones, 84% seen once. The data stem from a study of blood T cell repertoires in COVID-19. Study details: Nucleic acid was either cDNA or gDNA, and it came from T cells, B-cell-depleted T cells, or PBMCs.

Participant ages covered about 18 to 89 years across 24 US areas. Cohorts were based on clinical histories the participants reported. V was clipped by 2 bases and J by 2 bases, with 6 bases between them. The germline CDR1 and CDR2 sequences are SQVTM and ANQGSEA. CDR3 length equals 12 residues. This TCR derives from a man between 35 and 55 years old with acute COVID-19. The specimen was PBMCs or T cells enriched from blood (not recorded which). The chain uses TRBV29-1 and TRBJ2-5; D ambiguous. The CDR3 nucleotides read TGCAGCGTTGAAACTGCGCAAGAGACCCAGTACTTC. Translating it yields CSVETAQETQYF.